A selection of T cell receptor beta chains follows, all from one sample in a study of cytomegalovirus exposure and HLA in healthy donors. Here immunoSEQ multiplex PCR was the method, and the copy in TCRdb shows in-frame clones only, minus some. This table has some 70,000 clones, just under 85% appearing once. The sequenced sample consisted of PBMCs. Receptors were obtained from a young man in good health and CMV-seronegative. The CDR3 runs from the conserved cysteine through the conserved F or W. Each record gives: J gene, D gene, CDR3 length, V gene, clone size, CDR3 DNA, CDR3 protein. D genes are given only for firm matches. The size of a clone is reported for some rows only, either as once, few or many, or as a class for expanded clones.

>TRBJ2-1|TRBD1|15|TRBV9|NA
TGTGCCAGCAGCGTAGAACAGGGGACAGGTATTGAGCAGTTCTTC
CASSVEQGTGIEQFF
>TRBJ1-1|TRBD1|14|TRBV11-2|NA
TGTGCCAGCATCGGACAGGGGGCGAACACTGAAGCTTTCTTT
CASIGQGANTEAFF
>TRBJ1-1|NA|13|TRBV29-1|once
TGCAGCGTTGAGCGGGGGGGGAACACTGAAGCTTTCTTT
CSVERGGNTEAFF
>TRBJ1-1|NA|19|TRBV30|NA
TGTGCCTGGAGGACGTTAGGGGCAGAACAAATACAAGCGAACACTGAAGCTTTCTTT
CAWRTLGAEQIQANTEAFF
>TRBJ2-3|NA|16|TRBV15|NA
TGTGCCACCAGCAGAGTCGGAACAGAAGAAGGAGATACGCAGTATTTT
CATSRVGTEEGDTQYF
>TRBJ1-6|NA|15|TRBV6-6|NA
TGTGCCAGCAGCCGCGCACACTCAGGAAATTCACCCCTCCACTTT
CASSRAHSGNSPLHF
>TRBJ1-1|TRBD1|15|TRBV30|NA
TGTGCCTGGACCAGAAAGGGTTTGGCAGGGGGTGAAGCTTTCTTT
CAWTRKGLAGGEAFF
>TRBJ2-1|NA|13|TRBV18|NA
TGTGCCAGCTCACCGGGTGGGGGCGATGAGCAGTTCTTC
CASSPGGGDEQFF
>TRBJ1-5|TRBD1|15|TRBV28|NA
TGTGCCAGCAGTTTCGGGACAGGGCAATTGAGGCCCCAGCATTTT
CASSFGTGQLRPQHF
>TRBJ2-7|NA|15|TRBV7-2|NA
TGTGCCAGCAACCACTGGGACAAGCCGGCCTACGAGCAGTACTTC
CASNHWDKPAYEQYF
>TRBJ1-1|NA|13|TRBV4-3|NA
TGCGCCAGCAGGGGGCGGATGAACACTGAAGCTTTCTTT
CASRGRMNTEAFF
>TRBJ2-7|TRBD1|17|TRBV10-3|NA
TGTGCCATCAGAACCGTCCCCGGCAGGGGGAAGGAGGACGAGCAGTACTTC
CAIRTVPGRGKEDEQYF
>TRBJ2-1|TRBD2|15|TRBV5-1|NA
TGCGCCAGCAGCTTGGAAACAGGACTAGGGGCTGAGCAGTTCTTC
CASSLETGLGAEQFF
>TRBJ2-5|NA|11|TRBV6-5|NA
TGTGCCAGCAAAAGAGGGGAGACCCAGTACTTC
CASKRGETQYF
>TRBJ2-2|TRBD1|16|TRBV9|NA
TGTGCCAGCAGCGTAGCTGGAACAGGGGCCACCGGGGAGCTGTTTTTT
CASSVAGTGATGELFF
>TRBJ1-3|NA|15|TRBV7-9|NA
TGTGCCAGCAGCTTAGTGTCTACTGCTGGAAACACCATATATTTT
CASSLVSTAGNTIYF
>TRBJ1-5|TRBD1|14|TRBV19|few
TGTGCCAGTAGTAGCAGGGGGCCCAATCAGCCCCAGCATTTT
CASSSRGPNQPQHF
>TRBJ2-1|TRBD2|14|TRBV5-4|NA
TGTGCCAGCAGCTTGCTTAGCGGGAACGATGAGCAGTTCTTC
CASSLLSGNDEQFF
>TRBJ1-2|TRBD1|14|TRBV15|NA
TGTGCCACCAGCAGAGTGAGGGGGCAAGATGGCTACACCTTC
CATSRVRGQDGYTF
>TRBJ2-1|TRBD1|15|TRBV5-1|NA
TGCGCCAGCAGCTTGGCCGGGACAGGGTACGATGAGCAGTTCTTC
CASSLAGTGYDEQFF
>TRBJ1-2|TRBD1|13|TRBV11-3|NA
TGTGCCAGCAGCGCGACAGGGGGCTATGGCTACACCTTC
CASSATGGYGYTF
>TRBJ2-1|TRBD2|15|TRBV2|NA
TGTGCCAGCAGTGAAGCGCTAGCGGGATACAATGAGCAGTTCTTC
CASSEALAGYNEQFF
>TRBJ2-1|TRBD1|14|TRBV5-4|NA
TGTGCCAGCAGCATTCCGGGACAGGGAGATGAGCAGTTCTTC
CASSIPGQGDEQFF
>TRBJ2-7|NA|13|TRBV30|NA
TGTGCCTGGAGTGTCGGGGGAGGCTACGAGCAGTACTTC
CAWSVGGGYEQYF
>TRBJ2-7|TRBD2|13|TRBV7-9|NA
TGTGCCAGCAGCTTACTAGCGGGGTACGAGCAGTACTTC
CASSLLAGYEQYF
>TRBJ1-5|TRBD1|19|TRBV7-8|NA
TGTGCCAGCAGCTTAGAGTCGGGGACAGCTCGATATAGCAATCAGCCCCAGCATTTT
CASSLESGTARYSNQPQHF
>TRBJ2-7|NA|15|TRBV5-1|few
TGCGCCAGCAGCTTGGGGCTGGACAAATCCTACGAGCAGTACTTC
CASSLGLDKSYEQYF
>TRBJ1-1|TRBD1|15|TRBV4-3|once
TGCGCCAGCAGCCAAAGGGGAGACAGGGGCACTGAAGCTTTCTTT
CASSQRGDRGTEAFF
>TRBJ2-3|TRBD1|14|TRBV5-1|NA
TGCGCCAGCAGCATCGGACAGGACACAGATACGCAGTATTTT
CASSIGQDTDTQYF
>TRBJ1-2|NA|11|TRBV5-1|NA
TGCGCCAGCAGTCGGACGGGAGGCTACACCTTC
CASSRTGGYTF
>TRBJ2-1|NA|15|TRBV7-7|once
TGTGCTAGCAGCCAGACGGGAGCCTCCTACAATGAGCAGTTCTTC
CASSQTGASYNEQFF
>TRBJ2-7|NA|12|TRBV5-4|NA
TGTGCCAGCAGCTTGGCCTACGAAGAGCAGTACTTC
CASSLAYEEQYF
>TRBJ1-1|NA|10|TRBV2|NA
TGTGCCAGCAGTGTGGCAAAAGCTTTCTTT
CASSVAKAFF
>TRBJ1-1|NA|15|TRBV5-1|NA
TGCGCCAGCAGCTTGGCCCGGGTCCTTGGCACTGAAGCTTTCTTT
CASSLARVLGTEAFF
>TRBJ2-1|TRBD1|16|TRBV7-3|NA
TGTGCCAGCAGCGCCGCCGGGACAGGGTCTCTCGGTGAGCAGTTCTTC
CASSAAGTGSLGEQFF